In its sample, the clone carrying this T cell receptor beta chain was seen a few times. The antigen is undetermined. Template material for amplifying TCR beta CDR3 regions consisted of RNA transcripts. Primed by the HTBI set, a first-round RT-PCR was run on the TCR CDR3. TCRdb re-derived calls from the multiplex PCR reads in MiXCR, one entry per CDR3 protein. In the table there are more than 300,000 distinct CDR3 sequences, roughly 14% of which are singletons. The data were obtained in a study of T cells in Graves' hyperthyroidism and ophthalmopathy. General observations from the study: Blood shared most expanded thyroid clonotypes above 0.001.

Patients aged 18 to 65 had newly diagnosed hyperthyroidism lasting under 2 months. Based on clinical symptoms, serum thyroxine and TRAb, thyroid ultrasound and orbital computed tomography, diagnoses were reached. More than 9.5 ml fresh peripheral blood yielded the PBMCs. This receptor was identified in a woman aged 25-40 years with Graves' hyperthyroidism. Sequencing input: blood.

The CDR3 is CSAVHHTDTQYF. DNA for the CDR3: TGCAGTGCCGTCCACCACACAGATACGCAGTATTTT. This chain joins TRBV20-1 and TRBJ2-3; D call uncertain. The CDR3 has 12 residues. Per germline, CDR1 DFQATT and CDR2 SNEGSKA (reference sequence). V dropped 6 bases and J dropped 2 bases, with 9 bases sitting between them.